Listed below are T cell receptor beta chains from one sample, sequenced in a study of blood T cell repertoires in COVID-19. Generated by immunoSEQ multiplex PCR, the TCRdb table keeps only in-frame clones and is missing some. The sample records under 70,000 clones, around nine tenths being singletons. The material sequenced was peripheral blood. The receptor source for this set is a woman aged 60-75 years with COVID-19, enrolled during active disease. The CDR3 runs from the conserved cysteine through the conserved F or W. Each record gives: D gene, V gene, J gene, clone size, CDR3 DNA, CDR3 protein. A D gene is named only where the DNA matches it firmly. The size entry is marked missing in some rows and otherwise reads once, few, many or a size class.

NA	TRBV19	TRBJ1-3	once	TGTGCCAGTAGAGGGAGGGTACTTGGAAACACCATATATTTT	CASRGRVLGNTIYF
TRBD1	TRBV28	TRBJ2-1	NA	TGTGCCAGCAGTCCCGCAACAGGGGGTGGTGAGCAGTTCTTC	CASSPATGGGEQFF
TRBD1	TRBV6-6	TRBJ2-7	NA	TGTGCCAGCAGACCGGGACAGCTCTACGAGCAGTACTTC	CASRPGQLYEQYF
NA	TRBV6-5	TRBJ2-1	few	NA	CASSNVAGGNSKFF
NA	TRBV7-9	TRBJ1-3	NA	TGTGCCAGCAGCTCGGACAACTCTGGAAACACCATATATTTT	CASSSDNSGNTIYF
NA	TRBV6-5	TRBJ1-5	NA	TGTGCCAGCAGCCAGGGGTTGAATCAGCCCCAGCATTTT	CASSQGLNQPQHF
TRBD1	TRBV28	TRBJ1-5	NA	TGTGCCAGCAGCCATGAGGGGACAGGGCGTTTCTGGGAACAAGCTTTT	CASSHEGTGRFWEQAF
NA	TRBV25-1	TRBJ2-7	NA	TGTGCCAGCAGTGAACCCACCTCAGGGGTTCGGACCTACGAGCAGTACTTC	CASSEPTSGVRTYEQYF
TRBD1	TRBV11-3	TRBJ2-6	NA	TGTGCCAGCAGCACCCCCGGACAGGTTCTCTCTGGGGCCAACGTCCTGACTTTC	CASSTPGQVLSGANVLTF
NA	TRBV7-4	TRBJ1-2	NA	TGTGCCAGCAGTTACCAGGCAAGGCGAAACTATGGCTACACCTTC	CASSYQARRNYGYTF
NA	TRBV2	TRBJ1-3	NA	TGTGCCAGCAGTGAAGTCGGTCTTGGAAACACCATATATTTT	CASSEVGLGNTIYF
NA	TRBV2	TRBJ2-6	NA	TGTGCCAGCAGTGAAAGGAGCTCTGGGGCCAACGTCCTGACTTTC	CASSERSSGANVLTF
TRBD1	TRBV2	TRBJ2-5	NA	TGTGCCAGCAGAGGGGACAGGGGAGAGACCCAGTACTTC	CASRGDRGETQYF